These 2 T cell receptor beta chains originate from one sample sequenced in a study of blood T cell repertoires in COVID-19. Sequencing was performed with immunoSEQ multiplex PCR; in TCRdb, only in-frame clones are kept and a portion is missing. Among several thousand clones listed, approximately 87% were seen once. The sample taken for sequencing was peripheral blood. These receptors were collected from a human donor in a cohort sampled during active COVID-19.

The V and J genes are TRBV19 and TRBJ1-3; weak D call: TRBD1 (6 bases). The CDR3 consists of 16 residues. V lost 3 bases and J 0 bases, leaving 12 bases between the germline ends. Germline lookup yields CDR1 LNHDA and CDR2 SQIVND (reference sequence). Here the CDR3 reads CASSIEGQFSGNTIYF. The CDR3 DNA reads TGTGCCAGTAGTATCGAAGGACAGTTCTCTGGAAACACCATATATTTT.

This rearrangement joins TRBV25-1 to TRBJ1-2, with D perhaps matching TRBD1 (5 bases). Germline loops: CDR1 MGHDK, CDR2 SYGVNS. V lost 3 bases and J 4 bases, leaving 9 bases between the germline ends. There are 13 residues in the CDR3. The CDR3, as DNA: TGTGCCAGCAGTGACAGGGCTGGCTATGGCTACACCTTC. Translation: CASSDRAGYGYTF.